One sample yielded the 18 T cell receptor beta chains listed below, sequenced in a study of cytomegalovirus exposure and HLA in healthy donors. The study ran its PCR with 60 Vbeta and 13 Jbeta primers. Clones were sequenced by immunoSEQ multiplex PCR, and TCRdb holds only the in-frame ones, with some missing. The repertoire consists of 120,000 to 150,000 clones, with about 70% occurring once and the leading ten covering roughly 4%. Sequenced sample: PBMCs. The receptor set was obtained from a man in his 60s in good health and CMV-seronegative.

The chain links TRBV28 to TRBJ2-7, with TRBD1 identical over 9 bases. The germline CDR1 and CDR2 sequences are MDHEN and SYDVKM. This CDR3 has 15 residues. Trimming cost V 6 bases and J 11 bases; bases outside gene matches: 17. This CDR3 is CASRRDPGQGTLEYF. CDR3 bases: TGTGCCAGCAGGAGGGATCCGGGACAGGGAACCTTGGAGTACTTC.

This chain links TRBV10-3 with TRBJ2-1, with a possible D match to TRBD1 (6 bases). V lost 5 bases to trimming and J lost 4 bases, with 12 bases between them. Germline CDR1 is ENHRY and CDR2 is SYGVKD. This CDR3 contains 14 residues. For the CDR3, the DNA is TGTGCCATCAGTTTCGACAGGTTTTACAATGAGCAGTTCTTC. This sequence encodes CAISFDRFYNEQFF.

The chain couples TRBV5-4 to TRBJ2-7; 11 positions agree with TRBD2. Germline V gene sequence: CDR1 SGHNT, CDR2 YYREEE (reference sequence). The CDR3 is 15 residues long. The ends lost 5 bases at V and 4 bases at J; junction bases unmatched: 8. This chain's CDR3 is CASRDQGLAAYEQYF. CDR3 nucleotide sequence: TGTGCCAGCAGAGACCAGGGACTAGCGGCTTACGAGCAGTACTTC. Based on the CDR3 plus reference TRBV5-4 and TRBJ2-7, the full variable domain is ETGVTQSPTHLIKTRGQQVTLRCSSQSGHNTVSWYQQALGQGPQFIFQYYREEENGRGNFPPRFSGLQFPNYSSELNVNALELDDSALYLCASRDQGLAAYEQYFGPGTRLTVT.

This clone was counted a single time. The chain is built from TRBV10-3 and TRBJ2-1; 9 bases line up with TRBD2. Germline V lookup: CDR1 ENHRY, CDR2 SYGVKD. Trimming took 10 bases from V and 5 from J; bases not matched to a gene: 6. The CDR3 runs 13 residues. CDR3 sequence reads: CATASGMDNEQFF. CDR3 in DNA: TGTGCCACCGCTAGCGGGATGGACAATGAGCAGTTCTTC.

The V gene is TRBV5-1, the J gene TRBJ2-1; D is undetermined. V dropped 4 bases and J dropped 5 bases, with 16 bases sitting between them. The CDR3 loop spans 15 amino acids. Germline V lookup: CDR1 SGHRS, CDR2 YFSETQ. The CDR3 nucleotides are TGCGCCAGCAGCCCGGCCCCTAGTTCCCACAATGAGCAGTTCTTC. Protein product: CASSPAPSSHNEQFF.

V gene TRBV27 combines with J gene TRBJ2-3, with TRBD2 as a possible D gene (6 bases). Germline values: CDR1 MNHEY, CDR2 SMNVEV (reference sequence). The V end lost 8 bases, the J end lost 5 bases, and 17 bases lay between the germline ends. The CDR3 totals 14 residues. The CDR3 reads CASRSRDFIDTQYF. As DNA, the CDR3 is TGTGCCAGCCGAAGCCGGGACTTTATAGATACGCAGTATTTT.

This clone has more than one count but fewer than ten. This sequence joins TRBV9 and TRBJ1-1; 9 bases are a match to TRBD1. Trimming took 4 bases from V and 6 from J; bases not matched to a gene: 16. The CDR3 covers 17 residues. Germline CDR1 reads SGDLS; CDR2 reads YYNGEE. In DNA, the CDR3 is TGTGCCAGCAGCCCCCCGGTAGGGGACAGGGAGAGCTCTGAAGCTTTCTTT. It encodes CASSPPVGDRESSEAFF.

The rearrangement joins TRBV18 to TRBJ2-2, with TRBD1 matching 7 bases. The CDR3 sequence is 16 residues long. Losses at the gene ends were 3 bases for V and 0 bases for J; bases not matched to a gene: 4. Germline CDR1 reads KGHSH; CDR2 reads LQKENI. The CDR3 reads CASSPGQYANTGELFF. CDR3 nucleotides: TGTGCCAGCTCACCGGGACAGTACGCGAACACCGGGGAGCTGTTTTTT. Filled out from reference TRBV18 and TRBJ2-2, the complete variable domain reads NAGVMQNPRHLVRRRGQEARLRCSPMKGHSHVYWYRQLPEEGLKFMVYLQKENIIDESGMPKERFSAEFPKEGPSILRIQQVVRGDSAAYFCASSPGQYANTGELFFGEGSRLTVL.

The rearrangement links TRBV5-6 to TRBJ2-1; 7 bases match TRBD2. The CDR3 is 17 residues long. Per the germline V gene, CDR1 is SGHDT and CDR2 is YYEEEE. V was clipped by 3 bases and J by 4 bases; unmatched bases: 13. The CDR3: CASSYVAEWGGYNEQFF. In DNA form, the CDR3 reads TGTGCCAGCAGCTACGTGGCGGAGTGGGGGGGATACAATGAGCAGTTCTTC.

V gene TRBV4-2 combines with J gene TRBJ2-3; no firm D call. Between the trimmed V and J ends, which lost 1 base and 1 base, there was a span of 6 bases. The CDR3 totals 14 residues. Germline V gene data show CDR1 as LGHNA and CDR2 as YNFKEQ. As DNA, the CDR3 is TGTGCCAGCAGCCAAGCAAGAGGCACAGATACGCAGTATTTT. This codes for CASSQARGTDTQYF.

The V and J genes are TRBV7-3 and TRBJ2-3; 10 bases match TRBD1. The trim removed 3 bases at V and 4 bases at J, leaving 4 bases unmatched. CDR3 length equals 15 residues. The V gene's germline CDR1 is SGHTA and CDR2 FQGTGA. DNA for the CDR3: TGTGCCAGCAGCTTGACAGGGGGCAAGGCAGATACGCAGTATTTT. Protein product: CASSLTGGKADTQYF.

There are a few counts of this clone. This chain connects TRBV28 to TRBJ2-5; 8 bases match TRBD2. This CDR3 contains 12 residues. Germline-derived CDR1 and CDR2 are MDHEN and SYDVKM. After removal of 7 bases from V and 5 bases from J, the junction contained 3 bases not matched to a gene. CDR3 protein: CASTSGGETQYF. CDR3 in DNA: TGTGCCAGCACGTCGGGGGGGGAGACCCAGTACTTC.

This rearrangement joins TRBV6-5 to TRBJ2-1; 11 bases agree with TRBD2. Germline V CDR1 and CDR2: MNHEY, SVGAGI. After removal of 5 bases from V and 3 bases from J, the junction contained 3 bases not matched to a gene. The CDR3 is 15 residues long. CDR3 residues: CASSTSGSSYNEQFF. CDR3 bases: TGTGCCAGCAGTACTAGCGGGAGTAGCTACAATGAGCAGTTCTTC.

The genes are TRBV7-6 and TRBJ2-5, with 11 positions matching TRBD2. The germline CDR1 and CDR2 sequences are SGHVS and FNYEAQ. The CDR3 runs 16 residues. J was trimmed by 4 bases and V by 5 bases; bases with no gene match: 9. The CDR3 DNA is TGTGCCAGCAGCCCTTTAGCGGGAGGGGACCCAGAGACCCAGTACTTC. This translates into CASSPLAGGDPETQYF.

This clone was seen once. The V gene is TRBV25-1, the J gene TRBJ1-6, with 11 positions matching TRBD1. V was clipped by 1 base and J by 5 bases; unmatched bases: 1. The CDR3 length is 16 residues. Per germline, CDR1 MGHDK and CDR2 SYGVNS. The CDR3 sequence is CASSEWTGGNNSPLHF. The CDR3 bases are TGTGCCAGCAGTGAATGGACAGGGGGCAATAATTCACCCCTCCACTTT. Using reference TRBV25-1 and TRBJ1-6 for the parts outside the CDR3, the full variable domain is EADIYQTPRYLVIGTGKKITLECSQTMGHDKMYWYQQDPGMELHLIHYSYGVNSTEKGDLSSESTVSRIRTEHFPLTLESARPSHTSQYLCASSEWTGGNNSPLHFGNGTRLTVT.

CDR3 loop: CASSLELAGFYNEQFF. DNA for the CDR3: TGTGCCAGCAGCTTAGAACTAGCGGGATTCTACAATGAGCAGTTCTTC. The chain carries TRBV7-3 and TRBJ2-1, with TRBD2 identical over 10 bases. Germline CDR1 and CDR2: SGHTA and FQGTGA. Unmatched junction bases numbered 4, after V lost 2 bases and J lost 3 bases. This CDR3 is built from 16 residues.

V is TRBV11-2 and J is TRBJ2-2, with 7 bases matching TRBD1. Per germline, CDR1 SGHAT and CDR2 FQNNGV. The junction had 6 bases not matched to a gene; V was cut back by 3 bases and J by 2 bases. The CDR3 is 16 residues long. The CDR3 sequence is CASSFVQGLNTGELFF. The CDR3, as DNA: TGTGCCAGCAGCTTCGTACAGGGGCTAAACACCGGGGAGCTGTTTTTT.

This clone has more than one count but fewer than ten. The chain is built from TRBV9 and TRBJ1-4; D may be TRBD1 (5 bases). The CDR3 is 14 residues long. Germline V gives CDR1 SGDLS, CDR2 YYNGEE. Trimming removed 4 bases at V and 0 bases at J, with 7 bases between. CDR3 amino acids: CASSRGATNEKLFF. The CDR3 DNA sequence: TGTGCCAGCAGCCGGGGGGCAACTAATGAAAAACTGTTTTTT.